One sample yielded the 24 T cell receptor beta chains listed below, sequenced in a study of cytomegalovirus exposure and HLA in healthy donors. Produced via immunoSEQ multiplex PCR; TCRdb's table is partial and in-frame only. The profile shows about 98,000 clones, approximately 90% of them singletons. The material sequenced was PBMCs. The receptors here all came from a woman aged 25-40 years in good health and CMV-seronegative.

As DNA, the CDR3 is TGTGCCACCAGCAGAGACAGTTGGCTGGGAGCCGGGCACGAGCAGTACTTC. This sequence encodes CATSRDSWLGAGHEQYF. The chain employs TRBV15 and TRBJ2-7; the D gene is possibly TRBD2 (5 bases). Germline values: CDR1 LNHNV, CDR2 YYDKDF (reference sequence). The ends were cut back, 0 bases at V and 5 bases at J, with 20 bases in the middle. The CDR3 consists of 17 residues.

This chain uses TRBV7-8 with TRBJ1-4, with D tentatively TRBD1 (5 bases). CDR3 length equals 14 residues. Germline loops: CDR1 SGHVS, CDR2 FQNEAQ. Trimming cost V 2 bases and J 6 bases, with 10 bases left between them. CDR3 region: CASSLWGRDEKLFF. The CDR3 nucleotides read TGTGCCAGCAGCTTATGGGGCCGGGATGAAAAACTGTTTTTT.

In nucleotides, the CDR3 is TGTGCCAGCAGTTACGAGGGGGTCTACTACGAGCAGTACTTC. This encodes CASSYEGVYYEQYF. The V gene is TRBV6-5, the J gene TRBJ2-7, with D maybe TRBD1 (6 bases). The CDR3 has 14 residues. V lost 2 bases to trimming and J lost 3 bases, with 11 bases between them. Germline CDR1 MNHEY, CDR2 SVGAGI.

The rearrangement links TRBV7-2 to TRBJ1-3, with 8 positions matching TRBD1. Germline trimming cut 5 bases from V and 4 bases from J; bases unmatched to any gene: 13. Germline V gives CDR1 SGHTA, CDR2 FQGNSA. CDR3 length: 17 residues. Written as DNA, the CDR3 is TGTGCCAGCAGCACTCACAATCAGGGGGCGAGGGGAAACACCATATATTTT. Translated: CASSTHNQGARGNTIYF.

The V and J genes are TRBV7-9 and TRBJ2-7; perhaps TRBD2 as D (6 bases). The V gene lost 5 bases and the J gene lost 5 bases, with 19 bases spanning the gap. The CDR3 consists of 15 residues. Germline CDR1 is SEHNR and CDR2 is FQNEAQ (reference sequence). The DNA of the CDR3 is TGTGCCAGCAGCCCCCGGGGGATTAGCGGCCACGAGCAGTACTTC. Protein sequence: CASSPRGISGHEQYF.

The chain combines TRBV5-6 with TRBJ1-5; TRBD1 aligns across 9 bases. With 4 bases clipped from V and 3 bases from J, the junction kept 8 bases outside the gene matches. Per germline, CDR1 SGHDT and CDR2 YYEEEE. The CDR3 is 16 residues long. The DNA of the CDR3 is TGTGCCAGCAGCCACAGGGGGCGGTTCCTCAATCAGCCCCAGCATTTT. It specifies CASSHRGRFLNQPQHF.

In nucleotides, the CDR3 is TGTGCCAGCAGACCGACGGATACTATGAACACTGAAGCTTTCTTT. This encodes CASRPTDTMNTEAFF. The chain carries TRBV6-5 and TRBJ1-1, with D uncertain. Germline assignment: CDR1 MNHEY and CDR2 SVGAGI. The CDR3 sequence is 15 residues long. The ends were cut back, 6 bases at V and 0 bases at J, with 14 bases in the middle.

The rearrangement uses TRBV7-6 and TRBJ2-7; 10 nucleotides agree with TRBD1. The CDR3 is made up of 18 amino acids. The V gene's germline CDR1 is SGHVS and CDR2 FNYEAQ. With V trimmed by 1 base and J by 2 bases, 11 bases remained unmatched. The CDR3 region is CASSLGGQGSEGPYEQYF. The DNA of the CDR3 is TGTGCCAGCAGCTTAGGGGGACAGGGGTCGGAGGGTCCCTACGAGCAGTACTTC.

The DNA for the CDR3 is TGTGCCAGCAGTCCCCCCGGGGTAGCCAAAAACATTCAGTACTTC. Translating it yields CASSPPGVAKNIQYF. The chain combines TRBV27 with TRBJ2-4, with D possibly being TRBD2 (5 bases). The CDR3 spans 15 residues. Germline CDR1 MNHEY, CDR2 SMNVEV (reference sequence). V was shortened by 5 bases and J by 0 bases, with 11 bases between the two germline ends.

This clone turned up a few times. The V and J genes are TRBV4-3 and TRBJ1-2; 8 positions match TRBD1. The CDR3 is 15 amino acids. Germline CDR1 LGHNA, CDR2 YSLEER. The V gene end was trimmed by 1 base and the J gene end by 5 bases; junction bases not matched to a gene: 6. CDR3 nucleotides: TGCGCCAGCAGCCAAGCCGGGACAGGCGATTATGGCTACACCTTC. Its translation is CASSQAGTGDYGYTF.

The J gene is TRBJ2-1, the V gene TRBV28; TRBD2 matches at 7 bases. The germline CDR1 and CDR2 sequences are MDHEN and SYDVKM. J was trimmed by 4 bases and V by 3 bases; bases with no gene match: 12. This CDR3 contains 17 residues. This chain's CDR3 is CASSFPSGAEEYNEQFF. CDR3 in DNA: TGTGCCAGCAGTTTCCCGAGCGGGGCGGAAGAGTACAATGAGCAGTTCTTC.

This clone turned up a few times. The chain couples TRBV6-1 to TRBJ1-2; 7 bases fit TRBD1. The CDR3 length is 14 residues. Germline values: CDR1 MNHNS, CDR2 SASEGT. The junction had 10 bases not matched to a gene; V was cut back by 6 bases and J by 6 bases. The CDR3: CASSPFLGGHGYTF. Written as DNA, the CDR3 is TGTGCCAGCAGCCCCTTTTTAGGGGGCCATGGCTACACCTTC.

The chain is built from TRBV28 and TRBJ1-2, with unresolved D. Looked up from germline, CDR1 is MDHEN and CDR2 is SYDVKM. The CDR3 runs to 13 residues. Trimming removed 1 base at V and 2 bases at J, with 5 bases between. In DNA, the CDR3 is TGTGCCAGCAGTTTATCGGGGAACTATGGCTACACCTTC. The encoded protein is CASSLSGNYGYTF.

This clone has just one count. The V and J genes are TRBV7-9 and TRBJ2-3, with TRBD2 as a possible D gene (6 bases). The germline V gene encodes CDR1 SEHNR and CDR2 FQNEAQ (reference sequence). The germline V and J ends were trimmed by 5 bases and 9 bases, with 18 bases remaining between them. The CDR3 contains 14 residues. Here the CDR3 reads CASSTNRDSDTQYF. CDR3 coding DNA: TGTGCCAGCAGCACAAACCGGGACTCCGACACGCAGTATTTT.

This clone was counted once. V gene TRBV28 combines with J gene TRBJ2-7; the match to TRBD1 covers 8 bases. V lost 6 bases to trimming and J lost 3 bases; unmatched junction nucleotides: 7. Germline V gene lookup returns CDR1 MDHEN and CDR2 SYDVKM. This CDR3 spans 14 amino acids. The CDR3 loop reads CASRPGQEGYEQYF. The CDR3 DNA reads as TGTGCCAGCAGGCCGGGACAGGAGGGCTACGAGCAGTACTTC.

In its sample, this clone was seen a few times. V and J are TRBV4-3 and TRBJ1-1; D unclear. Germline values: CDR1 LGHNA, CDR2 YSLEER. Trimming cost V 3 bases and J 3 bases, with 8 bases left between them. The CDR3 is made up of 13 amino acids. CDR3 sequence (DNA): TGCGCCAGCAGCCAGTTTTCGGACACTGAAGCTTTCTTT. Encoded protein: CASSQFSDTEAFF.

The V gene is TRBV7-9, the J gene TRBJ2-1; 7 positions match TRBD2. V was clipped by 7 bases and J by 7 bases; unmatched bases: 16. Germline CDR1 is SEHNR and CDR2 is FQNEAQ (reference sequence). This CDR3 is built from 16 residues. The CDR3 DNA is TGTGCCAGCAACCGGGCGACGAGACTAGCAGCTAATGAGCAGTTCTTC. This sequence encodes CASNRATRLAANEQFF. The variable domain in full, with the rest retrieved from reference TRBV7-9 and TRBJ2-1, is DTGVSQNPRHKITKRGQNVTFRCDPISEHNRLYWYRQTLGQGPEFLTYFQNEAQLEKSRLLSDRFSAERPKGSFSTLEIQRTEQGDSAMYLCASNRATRLAANEQFFGPGTRLTVL.

The CDR3 DNA follows: TGTGCCAGCAGTTCGGGAGGCGGGGAGCTGTTTTTT. Its translation is CASSSGGGELFF. The chain uses TRBV6-6 and TRBJ2-2, with 7 bases lining up with TRBD2. The CDR3 runs to 12 residues. J lost 7 bases, V lost 4 bases, and 0 bases had no gene match. Germline V CDR1 and CDR2: MNHNY, SVGAGI (reference sequence).

The chain links TRBV4-2 to TRBJ2-5; 15 bases align to TRBD2. The junction had 4 bases not matched to a gene; V was cut back by 6 bases and J by 2 bases. The CDR3 covers 16 residues. Germline V CDR1 and CDR2: LGHNA, YNFKEQ. CDR3 sequence (DNA): TGTGCCAGCAGTGGGACTAGCGGGAGGAGGCAAGAGACCCAGTACTTC. This codes for CASSGTSGRRQETQYF.

This chain links TRBV23-1 with TRBJ1-2; D remains ambiguous. TRBV23-1 is noted as an ORF with a role that remains uncertain. Between the trimmed V and J ends, which lost 3 bases and 8 bases, there was a span of 22 bases. This CDR3 has 16 amino acids. CDR3 sequence reads: CASSHLPRAAPGGYTF. CDR3 nucleotides: TGCGCCAGCAGTCACCTCCCGCGGGCGGCCCCTGGGGGCTACACCTTC.

The V call is TRBV29-1, the J call TRBJ1-1, with 8 bases lining up with TRBD1. This CDR3 region has 13 residues. Germline lookup yields CDR1 SQVTM and CDR2 ANQGSEA. The V segment lost 4 bases and the J segment 4 bases; nucleotides outside the gene matches: 5. CDR3 nucleotide sequence: TGCAGCGTTGGTGGTACAGGGGGCACTGAAGCTTTCTTT. Translated, it gives CSVGGTGGTEAFF.

The chain employs TRBV5-1 and TRBJ2-1; 12 bases are shared with TRBD2. Germline V gene sequence: CDR1 SGHRS, CDR2 YFSETQ. The CDR3 is 14 residues long. J was trimmed by 6 bases and V by 7 bases; bases with no gene match: 5. The CDR3 region is CASFGLAGINEQFF. The CDR3 region has the DNA TGCGCCAGCTTCGGACTAGCGGGGATCAATGAGCAGTTCTTC.

This chain's CDR3 is CASSLVLTSGSTYNEQFF. DNA for the CDR3: TGTGCCAGCAGCTTAGTATTGACTAGCGGGAGCACTTACAATGAGCAGTTCTTC. The chain is built from TRBV7-2 and TRBJ2-1; 12 positions agree with TRBD2. This CDR3 has 18 residues. Germline CDR1 and CDR2: SGHTA and FQGNSA. V was pared by 1 base and J by 4 bases, with 8 bases of the junction left unmatched.

The chain has TRBV27 and TRBJ2-7, with D perhaps TRBD1 (6 bases). The CDR3 loop spans 13 amino acids. The V end lost 7 bases, the J end lost 10 bases, and 20 bases lay between the germline ends. Germline CDR1 reads MNHEY; CDR2 reads SMNVEV (reference sequence). In DNA, the CDR3 is TGTGCCAGCACCCCCCCGGACAGATCCTATCAGTACTTC. This sequence encodes CASTPPDRSYQYF.